This TCR beta chain comes out of a study of T cell repertoires in cytomegalovirus infection (dated by TCRdb to the late 2010s). For context, the study as a whole: Donor HLA type was relevant to the analysis, because carriage of CMV infection together with the matching HLA type was indicated by public TCR beta signatures. Broad study findings and their caveats: The ex vivo response was dominated by HLA-C-restricted CMV-specific TCR beta clonotypes, and the single most frequent clonotype in two of eight donors was supplied by these HLA-C-restricted clonotypes. Cumulative frequency of public TCR beta family members discriminated carriers of CMV infection plus the relevant HLA type in this cohort and an independent 352-donor cohort.

TCRdb names Illumina HiSeq 1500 as the instrument used. TCRdb trimmed public reads at Q25 via fastp, called clones via MiXCR and kept in-frame beta chains. Here each entry gathers all rows of one CDR3 protein and keeps the most common genes and DNA. The sample table holds roughly 500,000 distinct CDR3 sequences, of which over 9% were seen once. In total, the top ten clones hold 10% of the sample. Turning to this clonotype: Its recognized antigen is unknown. Base qualities are missing; no much larger clone stands one base away.

The sequencing sample was made of PBMCs. The TCR was taken from a human donor in good health (CMV status not recorded). Some clones in this sample may be carry-over from other donors' samples.

In nucleotides, the sequence is TGTGCCACCAGTGATCGGACTAGCGGGGGATACAATGAGCAGTTCTTC. It codes for CATSDRTSGGYNEQFF. The rearrangement combines TRBV24-1 with TRBJ2-1, and 13 junction bases match TRBD2. Including the terminal cysteine and phenylalanine, the CDR3 comprises 16 residues. CDR3 DNA only is kept here, 48 bases in frame from base 1. V loses 3 bases at its end and J loses 4 bases; junction bases beyond the gene matches: 2. The germline V gene specifies KGHDR as CDR1 and SFDVKD as CDR2.